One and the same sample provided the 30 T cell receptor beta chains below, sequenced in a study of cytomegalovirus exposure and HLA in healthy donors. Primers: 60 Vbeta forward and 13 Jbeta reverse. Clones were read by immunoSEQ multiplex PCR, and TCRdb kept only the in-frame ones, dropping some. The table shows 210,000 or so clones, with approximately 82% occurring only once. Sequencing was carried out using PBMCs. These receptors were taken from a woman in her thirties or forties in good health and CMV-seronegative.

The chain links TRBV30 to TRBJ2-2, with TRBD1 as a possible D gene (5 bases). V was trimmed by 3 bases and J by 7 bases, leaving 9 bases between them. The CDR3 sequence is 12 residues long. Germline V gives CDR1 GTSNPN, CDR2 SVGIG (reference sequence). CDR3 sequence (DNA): TGTGCCTGGAGCCCAGGGTTCGGGGAGCTGTTTTTT. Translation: CAWSPGFGELFF.

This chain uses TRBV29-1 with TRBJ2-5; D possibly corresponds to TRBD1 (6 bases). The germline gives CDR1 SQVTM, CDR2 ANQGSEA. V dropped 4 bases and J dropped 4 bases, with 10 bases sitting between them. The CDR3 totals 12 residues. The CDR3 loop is CSVGGPPETQYF. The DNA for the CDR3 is TGCAGCGTTGGGGGGCCCCCAGAGACCCAGTACTTC.

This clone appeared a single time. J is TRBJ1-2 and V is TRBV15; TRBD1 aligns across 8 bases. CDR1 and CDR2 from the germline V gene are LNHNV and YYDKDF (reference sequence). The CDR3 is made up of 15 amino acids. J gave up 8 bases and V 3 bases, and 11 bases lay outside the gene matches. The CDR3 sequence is CATSRGTGISQGYTF. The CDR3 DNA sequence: TGTGCCACCAGCAGGGGGACAGGCATAAGCCAGGGCTACACCTTC.

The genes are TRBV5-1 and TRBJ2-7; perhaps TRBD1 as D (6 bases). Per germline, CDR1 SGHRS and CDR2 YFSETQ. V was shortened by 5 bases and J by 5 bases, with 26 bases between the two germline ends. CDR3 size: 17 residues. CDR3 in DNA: TGCGCCAGCAGTTCCGGGGCTCTCCCCGGGACAAAAAACGAGCAGTACTTC. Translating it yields CASSSGALPGTKNEQYF.

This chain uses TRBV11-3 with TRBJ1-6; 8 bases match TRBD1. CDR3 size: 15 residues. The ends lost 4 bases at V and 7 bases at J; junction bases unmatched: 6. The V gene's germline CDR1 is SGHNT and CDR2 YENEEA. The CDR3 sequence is CASSSLTGVNSPLHF. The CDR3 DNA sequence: TGTGCCAGCAGCTCCTTGACAGGGGTGAATTCACCCCTCCACTTT.

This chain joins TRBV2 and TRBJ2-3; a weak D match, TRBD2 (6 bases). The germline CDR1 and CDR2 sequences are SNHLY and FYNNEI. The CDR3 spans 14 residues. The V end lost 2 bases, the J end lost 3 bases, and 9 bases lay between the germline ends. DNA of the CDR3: TGTGCCAGCAGTGAACTGGGGGGAACAGATACGCAGTATTTT. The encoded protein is CASSELGGTDTQYF.

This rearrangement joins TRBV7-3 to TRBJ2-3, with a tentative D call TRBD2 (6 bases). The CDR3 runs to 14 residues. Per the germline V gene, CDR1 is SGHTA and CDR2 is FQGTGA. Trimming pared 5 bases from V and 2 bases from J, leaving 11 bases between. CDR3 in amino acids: CASSPGLSTDTQYF. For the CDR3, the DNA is TGTGCCAGCAGCCCCGGACTATCCACAGATACGCAGTATTTT.

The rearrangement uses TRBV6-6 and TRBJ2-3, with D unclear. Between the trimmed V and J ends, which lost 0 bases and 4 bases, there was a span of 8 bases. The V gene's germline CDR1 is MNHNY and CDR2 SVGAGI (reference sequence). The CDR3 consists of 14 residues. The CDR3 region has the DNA TGTGCCAGCAGTTACTCGGGCGTGGCAGATACGCAGTATTTT. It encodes CASSYSGVADTQYF.

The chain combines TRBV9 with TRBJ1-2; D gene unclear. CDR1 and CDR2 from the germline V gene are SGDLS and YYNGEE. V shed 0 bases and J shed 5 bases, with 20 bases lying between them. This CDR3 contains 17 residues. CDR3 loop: CASSVAPSRQFAYGYTF. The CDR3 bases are TGTGCCAGCAGCGTAGCCCCATCGCGGCAGTTTGCATATGGCTACACCTTC.

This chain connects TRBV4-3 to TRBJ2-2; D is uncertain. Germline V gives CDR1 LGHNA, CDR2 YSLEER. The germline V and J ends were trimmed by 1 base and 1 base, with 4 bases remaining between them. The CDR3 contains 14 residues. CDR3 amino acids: CASSQAQNTGELFF. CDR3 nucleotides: TGCGCCAGCAGCCAAGCCCAGAACACCGGGGAGCTGTTTTTT.

The CDR3 sequence is CATMTSGGRDTQYF. The CDR3 region has the DNA TGTGCCACCATGACTAGCGGGGGTCGCGATACGCAGTATTTT. The chain combines TRBV19 with TRBJ2-3; TRBD2 matches 12 bases. With V trimmed by 10 bases and J by 6 bases, 8 bases remained unmatched. CDR3 length equals 14 residues. The germline CDR1 and CDR2 sequences are LNHDA and SQIVND (reference sequence).

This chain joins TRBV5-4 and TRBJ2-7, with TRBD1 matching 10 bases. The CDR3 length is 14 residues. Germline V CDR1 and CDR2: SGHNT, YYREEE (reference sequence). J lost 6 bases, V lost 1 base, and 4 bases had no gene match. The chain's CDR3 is CASSLWDRGSEQYF. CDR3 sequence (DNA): TGTGCCAGCAGCTTGTGGGACAGGGGAAGCGAGCAGTACTTC.

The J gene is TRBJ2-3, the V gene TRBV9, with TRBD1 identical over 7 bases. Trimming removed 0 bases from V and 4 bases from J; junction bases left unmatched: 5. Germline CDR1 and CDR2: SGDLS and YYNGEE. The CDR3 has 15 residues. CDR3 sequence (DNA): TGTGCCAGCAGCGTAGGGGCGCAGGGGGCAGATACGCAGTATTTT. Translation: CASSVGAQGADTQYF.

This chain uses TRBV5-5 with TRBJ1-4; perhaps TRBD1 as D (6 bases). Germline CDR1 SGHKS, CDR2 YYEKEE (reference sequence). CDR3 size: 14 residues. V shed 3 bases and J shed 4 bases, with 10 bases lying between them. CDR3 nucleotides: TGTGCCAGCAGCTCGGGACAAATTAATGAAAAACTGTTTTTT. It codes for CASSSGQINEKLFF.

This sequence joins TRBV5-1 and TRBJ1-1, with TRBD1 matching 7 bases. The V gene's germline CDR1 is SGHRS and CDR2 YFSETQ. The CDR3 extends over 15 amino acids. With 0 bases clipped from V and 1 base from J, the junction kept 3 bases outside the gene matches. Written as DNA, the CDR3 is TGCGCCAGCAGCTTGGGACAGGGTACGAACACTGAAGCTTTCTTT. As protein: CASSLGQGTNTEAFF. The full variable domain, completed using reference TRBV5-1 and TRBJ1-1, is KAGVTQTPRYLIKTRGQQVTLSCSPISGHRSVSWYQQTPGQGLQFLFEYFSETQRNKGNFPGRFSGRQFSNSRSEMNVSTLELGDSALYLCASSLGQGTNTEAFFGQGTRLTVV.

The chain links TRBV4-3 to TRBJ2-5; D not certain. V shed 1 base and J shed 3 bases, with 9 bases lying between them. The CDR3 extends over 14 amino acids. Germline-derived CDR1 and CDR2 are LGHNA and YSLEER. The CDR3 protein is CASSQAGWEETQYF. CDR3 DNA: TGCGCCAGCAGCCAAGCAGGATGGGAAGAGACCCAGTACTTC.

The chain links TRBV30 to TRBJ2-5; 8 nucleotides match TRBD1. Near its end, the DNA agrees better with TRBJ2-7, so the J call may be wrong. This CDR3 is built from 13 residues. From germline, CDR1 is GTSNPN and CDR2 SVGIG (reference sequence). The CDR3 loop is CAWSVAGGHEQYF. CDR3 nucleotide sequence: TGTGCCTGGAGTGTGGCAGGGGGCCACGAGCAGTACTTC.

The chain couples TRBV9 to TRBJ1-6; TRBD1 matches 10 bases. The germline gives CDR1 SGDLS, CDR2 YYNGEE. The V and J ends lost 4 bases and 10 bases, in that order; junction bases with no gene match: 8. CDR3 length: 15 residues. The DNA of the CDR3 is TGTGCCAGCAGCTATCGGGACAGGGGCGTCTCACCCCTCCACTTT. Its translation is CASSYRDRGVSPLHF.

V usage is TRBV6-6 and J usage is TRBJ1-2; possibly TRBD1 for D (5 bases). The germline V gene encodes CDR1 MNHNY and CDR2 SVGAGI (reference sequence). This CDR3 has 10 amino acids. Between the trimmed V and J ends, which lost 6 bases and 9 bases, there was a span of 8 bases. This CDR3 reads CASRGGSYTF. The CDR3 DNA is TGTGCCAGCAGGGGGGGAAGCTACACCTTC.

DNA for the CDR3: TGCGCCAGCAGCCAGAGACTAGCCCCCCAAGAGACCCAGTACTTC. It yields the protein CASSQRLAPQETQYF. This sequence joins TRBV4-1 and TRBJ2-5; 7 nucleotides align to TRBD2. V lost 3 bases, J lost 1 base, and 5 bases stayed unmatched. Germline V gene sequence: CDR1 MGHRA, CDR2 YSYEKL. CDR3 length: 15 residues.

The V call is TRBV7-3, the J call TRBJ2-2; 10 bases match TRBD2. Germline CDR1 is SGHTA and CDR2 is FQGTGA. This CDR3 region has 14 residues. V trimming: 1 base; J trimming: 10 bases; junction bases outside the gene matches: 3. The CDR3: CASSLKRGGSELFF. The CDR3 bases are TGTGCCAGCAGCTTAAAGCGGGGGGGATCGGAGCTGTTTTTT.

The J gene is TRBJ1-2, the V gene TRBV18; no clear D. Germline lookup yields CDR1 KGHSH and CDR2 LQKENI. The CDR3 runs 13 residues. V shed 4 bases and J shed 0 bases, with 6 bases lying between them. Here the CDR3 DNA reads TGTGCCAGCTCACGGGCACCTAACTATGGCTACACCTTC. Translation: CASSRAPNYGYTF.

The CDR3 protein is CASSSRDSREAFF. In DNA form, the CDR3 reads TGTGCCAGTAGTAGCCGGGACAGCAGAGAAGCTTTCTTT. The chain has TRBV19 and TRBJ1-1; 7 bases match TRBD1. CDR3 size: 13 residues. The V and J ends lost 4 bases and 8 bases, in that order; junction bases with no gene match: 7. Germline V gene sequence: CDR1 LNHDA, CDR2 SQIVND (reference sequence).

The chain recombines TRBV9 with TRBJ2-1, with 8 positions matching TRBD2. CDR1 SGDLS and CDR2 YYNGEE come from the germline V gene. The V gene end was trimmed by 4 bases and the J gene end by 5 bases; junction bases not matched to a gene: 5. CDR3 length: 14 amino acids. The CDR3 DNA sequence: TGTGCCAGCAGCCTCTCAGCGGGGGACAATGAGCAGTTCTTC. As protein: CASSLSAGDNEQFF.

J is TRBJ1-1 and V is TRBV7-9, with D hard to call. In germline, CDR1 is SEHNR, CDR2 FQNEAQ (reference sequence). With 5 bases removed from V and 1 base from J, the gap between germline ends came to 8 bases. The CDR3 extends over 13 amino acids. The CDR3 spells CASSAQENTEAFF. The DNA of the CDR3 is TGTGCCAGCAGCGCTCAGGAGAACACTGAAGCTTTCTTT.

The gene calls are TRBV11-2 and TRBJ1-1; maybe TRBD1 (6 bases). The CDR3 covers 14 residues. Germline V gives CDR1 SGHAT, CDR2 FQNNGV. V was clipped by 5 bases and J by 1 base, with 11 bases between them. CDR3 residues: CASSLLQGNTEAFF. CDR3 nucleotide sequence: TGTGCCAGCAGCCTATTACAGGGGAACACTGAAGCTTTCTTT. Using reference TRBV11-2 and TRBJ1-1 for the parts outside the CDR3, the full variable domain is EAGVAQSPRYKIIEKRQSVAFWCNPISGHATLYWYQQILGQGPKLLIQFQNNGVVDDSQLPKDRFSAERLKGVDSTLKIQPAKLEDSAVYLCASSLLQGNTEAFFGQGTRLTVV.

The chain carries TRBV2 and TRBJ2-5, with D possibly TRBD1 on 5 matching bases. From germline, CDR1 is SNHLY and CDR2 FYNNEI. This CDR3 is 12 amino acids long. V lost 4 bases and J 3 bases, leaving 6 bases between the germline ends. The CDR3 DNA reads TGTGCCAGCAGTGGGACAAAAGAGACCCAGTACTTC. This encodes CASSGTKETQYF. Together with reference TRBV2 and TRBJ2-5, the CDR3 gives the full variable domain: EPEVTQTPSHQVTQMGQEVILRCVPISNHLYFYWYRQILGQKVEFLVSFYNNEISEKSEIFDDQFSVERPDGSNFTLKIRSTKLEDSAMYFCASSGTKETQYFGPGTRLLVL.

The CDR3 spells CASTGTSGTGELFF. CDR3 nucleotide sequence: TGTGCCAGCACTGGGACTAGTGGAACCGGGGAGCTGTTTTTT. The rearrangement links TRBV2 to TRBJ2-2; TRBD2 aligns across 8 bases. Germline V CDR1 and CDR2: SNHLY, FYNNEI. The CDR3 runs 14 residues. V shed 7 bases, J shed 5 bases, and the junction held 6 bases outside the gene matches.

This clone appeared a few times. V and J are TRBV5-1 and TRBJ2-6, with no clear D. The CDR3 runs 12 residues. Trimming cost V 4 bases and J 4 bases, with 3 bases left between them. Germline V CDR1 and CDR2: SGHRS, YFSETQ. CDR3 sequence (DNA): TGCGCCAGCAGCACAGGGGCCAACGTCCTGACTTTC. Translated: CASSTGANVLTF.

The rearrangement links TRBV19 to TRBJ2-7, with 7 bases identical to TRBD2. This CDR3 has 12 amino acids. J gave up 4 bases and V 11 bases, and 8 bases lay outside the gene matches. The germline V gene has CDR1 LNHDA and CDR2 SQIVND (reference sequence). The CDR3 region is CASMWGGYEQYF. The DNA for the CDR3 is TGTGCCTCCATGTGGGGGGGATACGAGCAGTACTTC.